Listed here are 31 T cell receptor beta chains from one sample, sequenced in a study of T cells in Graves' hyperthyroidism and ophthalmopathy. Amplified TCR beta CDR3 regions derived from RNA transcripts. TCR CDR3 underwent first-round RT-PCR with the HTBI primer set. TCRdb itself ran the multiplex PCR reads through MiXCR, one entry per CDR3 protein. The sample has fewer than 700,000 distinct CDR3 sequences, around 15% seen once. Sequenced input: blood. These receptors were taken from a woman under 40 with Graves' hyperthyroidism.

This chain uses TRBV20-1 with TRBJ2-3; 9 nucleotides agree with TRBD2. This CDR3 region has 15 residues. Germline V gene sequence: CDR1 DFQATT, CDR2 SNEGSKA (reference sequence). V lost 1 base and J lost 3; bases outside the gene matches: 5. This chain's CDR3 is CSARGAGGLTDTQYF. Written as DNA, the CDR3 is TGCAGTGCTAGAGGGGCGGGAGGGTTAACAGATACGCAGTATTTT.

This clonotype has ten or more counts. The CDR3 bases are TGTGCCAGCCTGAGTTACTCCTACAATGAGCAGTTCTTC. This encodes CASLSYSYNEQFF. The genes are TRBV27 and TRBJ2-1; D unclear. CDR1 is MNHEY and CDR2 is SMNVEV in the germline V gene (reference sequence). V lost 8 bases, J lost 0 bases, and 8 bases lay in between. The CDR3 loop spans 13 amino acids.

This clonotype appeared many times. The chain couples TRBV7-2 to TRBJ2-5, with D possibly TRBD1 on 5 matching bases. Trimming left V 6 bases short and J 8 bases short, with 16 bases between. The CDR3 length is 13 residues. Germline V lookup: CDR1 SGHTA, CDR2 FQGNSA. The CDR3 spells CASSSGQGGTQYF. Written as DNA, the CDR3 is TGTGCCAGCAGTTCCGGGCAGGGTGGAACCCAGTACTTC.

In this sample, this clonotype turned up many times. V is TRBV24-1 and J is TRBJ2-7; 11 nucleotides agree with TRBD2. Germline V gene data show CDR1 as KGHDR and CDR2 as SFDVKD. The CDR3 consists of 15 residues. With 9 bases clipped from V and 5 bases from J, the junction kept 11 bases outside the gene matches. The CDR3 region has the DNA TGTGCCACCCCCGGCCGGCTAGCGGGAGGCGACGAGCAGTACTTC. Its translation: CATPGRLAGGDEQYF.

The chain employs TRBV20-1 and TRBJ2-7; D unresolved. V was pared by 6 bases and J by 8 bases, with 20 bases between. CDR3 length: 13 residues. Germline values: CDR1 DFQATT, CDR2 SNEGSKA (reference sequence). The CDR3 region is CSARLATPVKQYF. The CDR3 DNA is TGCAGTGCCCGATTGGCGACCCCTGTGAAGCAGTACTTC.

J is TRBJ1-1 and V is TRBV4-2, with D unclear. Trimming stripped 0 bases from V and 5 bases from J, with 7 bases between. The CDR3 spans 13 residues. The germline CDR1 and CDR2 sequences are LGHNA and YNFKEQ. CDR3 protein: CASSQDFRTEAFF. For the CDR3, the DNA is TGTGCCAGCAGCCAAGATTTTAGGACTGAAGCTTTCTTT.

The chain links TRBV6-1 to TRBJ2-3, with unresolved D. V gave up 3 bases and J gave up 11 bases, with 15 bases separating them. CDR1 and CDR2 from the germline V gene are MNHNS and SASEGT. This CDR3 has 13 amino acids. CDR3 amino acids: CASSDIRTSGQYF. The CDR3 coding sequence is TGTGCCAGCAGTGATATTAGGACCTCGGGGCAGTATTTT.

J is TRBJ2-2 and V is TRBV20-1; 9 nucleotides match TRBD1. Germline V CDR1 and CDR2: DFQATT, SNEGSKA (reference sequence). Germline trimming cut 2 bases from V and 8 bases from J; bases unmatched to any gene: 12. The CDR3 is made up of 16 amino acids. The CDR3: CSARIRDRAFQGELFF. The CDR3 DNA sequence: TGCAGTGCTAGAATCCGGGACAGGGCCTTTCAGGGGGAGCTGTTTTTT.

In this sample, this clonotype turned up many times. The rearrangement uses TRBV7-9 and TRBJ2-7, with D maybe TRBD2 (5 bases). The V and J ends lost 2 bases and 0 bases respectively, with 8 bases between them. Germline CDR1 and CDR2: SEHNR and FQNEAQ (reference sequence). The CDR3 contains 14 residues. The CDR3 DNA is TGTGCCAGCAGCTTACCGGGGAGCTCCTACGAGCAGTACTTC. Amino acids: CASSLPGSSYEQYF.

This clonotype was seen at least ten times. The rearrangement links TRBV2 to TRBJ1-1; 8 nucleotides agree with TRBD1. CDR1 and CDR2 from the germline V gene are SNHLY and FYNNEI. The CDR3 extends over 14 amino acids. V shed 2 bases and J 5 bases; nucleotides not matched to a gene: 4. The CDR3 nucleotides read TGTGCCAGCAGTGAAAGGCAGGGGGCGACTGAAGCTTTCTTT. This gives the protein CASSERQGATEAFF. Variable domain in full (rest from reference TRBV2 and TRBJ1-1): EPEVTQTPSHQVTQMGQEVILRCVPISNHLYFYWYRQILGQKVEFLVSFYNNEISEKSEIFDDQFSVERPDGSNFTLKIRSTKLEDSAMYFCASSERQGATEAFFGQGTRLTVV.

The rearrangement uses TRBV5-1 and TRBJ2-7; D gene ambiguous. The CDR3 spans 14 residues. Between the trimmed V and J ends, which lost 1 base and 6 bases, there was a span of 14 bases. Per the germline V gene, CDR1 is SGHRS and CDR2 is YFSETQ. The CDR3 bases are TGCGCCAGCAGCTTGAGTGGGGTTCGGATCGAGCAGTACTTC. Protein product: CASSLSGVRIEQYF.

Points on this clonotype: A much larger clone lies one base from this, so it may be a read error. The chain recombines TRBV18 with TRBJ2-1; 9 nucleotides agree with TRBD1. Germline lookup yields CDR1 KGHSH and CDR2 LQKENI. This CDR3 has 16 amino acids. The CDR3 protein is CANSPPVRDRDNEQFF. CDR3 DNA: TGTGCCAACTCACCACCGGTTCGGGACAGGGACAATGAGCAGTTCTTC.

CDR3: CASRSPWASGFQTQYF. DNA for the CDR3: TGTGCCAGCAGGTCCCCCTGGGCTAGCGGGTTTCAGACCCAGTACTTC. This chain connects TRBV6-1 to TRBJ2-5; 8 bases match TRBD2. CDR1 and CDR2 (germline): MNHNS, SASEGT. CDR3 length: 16 residues. The junction had 15 bases not matched to a gene; V was cut back by 6 bases and J by 6 bases.

This clonotype was recorded at least ten times. V and J are TRBV2 and TRBJ2-7; TRBD1 agrees at 9 bases. J gave up 3 bases and V 6 bases, and 6 bases lay outside the gene matches. CDR3 size: 14 residues. CDR1 and CDR2 (germline): SNHLY, FYNNEI. Written as DNA, the CDR3 is TGTGCCAGCAGGGGGACAGGGCCCAACTACGAGCAGTACTTC. Translating gives CASRGTGPNYEQYF. Full variable domain (remainder filled in from reference TRBV2 and TRBJ2-7): EPEVTQTPSHQVTQMGQEVILRCVPISNHLYFYWYRQILGQKVEFLVSFYNNEISEKSEIFDDQFSVERPDGSNFTLKIRSTKLEDSAMYFCASRGTGPNYEQYFGPGTRLTVT.

This clonotype was detected many times. J is TRBJ2-1 and V is TRBV29-1, with 7 bases matching TRBD2. The CDR3 has 12 amino acids. CDR1 and CDR2 (germline): SQVTM, ANQGSEA. The junction had 9 bases not matched to a gene; V was cut back by 7 bases and J by 9 bases. The CDR3 loop is CSGAGRGGEQFF. The CDR3 DNA follows: TGCAGCGGAGCGGGACGGGGAGGTGAGCAGTTCTTC.

This clonotype was seen at least ten times. The V and J genes are TRBV20-1 and TRBJ2-1; 9 nucleotides match TRBD2. The CDR3 is 15 amino acids. The trim removed 3 bases at V and 2 bases at J, leaving 5 bases unmatched. Germline V lookup: CDR1 DFQATT, CDR2 SNEGSKA (reference sequence). CDR3 residues: CSARASGIPYNEQFF. DNA for the CDR3: TGCAGTGCTAGGGCTAGCGGGATTCCCTACAATGAGCAGTTCTTC.

The V and J genes are TRBV6-1 and TRBJ2-3; no clear D. The CDR3 length is 13 residues. V lost 7 bases to trimming and J lost 0 bases, with 8 bases between them. Germline loops: CDR1 MNHNS, CDR2 SASEGT. CDR3 sequence reads: CASTRLSTDTQYF. Written as DNA, the CDR3 is TGTGCCAGCACCAGGCTGAGCACAGATACGCAGTATTTT.

This clonotype turned up a few times. V usage is TRBV6-1 and J usage is TRBJ2-7, with 10 bases matching TRBD2. The ends lost 7 bases at V and 5 bases at J; junction bases unmatched: 14. The CDR3 loop spans 16 amino acids. Germline V lookup: CDR1 MNHNS, CDR2 SASEGT. CDR3 coding DNA: TGTGCCAGCACCCCTACGAAGGCTAGCGGGAGCCACGAGCAGTACTTC. It is translated as CASTPTKASGSHEQYF.

This clonotype showed up just once. One end of the junction varies from germline; a read error may be responsible. CDR3 region: CASSLLQGNQEAQYF. The CDR3 bases are TGCGCCAGCAGCTTGTTACAGGGGAATCAAGAGGCCCAGTACTTC. This chain uses TRBV7-2 with TRBJ2-5; 7 bases are a match to TRBD1. The germline V gene has CDR1 SGHTA and CDR2 FQGNSA. This CDR3 comprises 15 residues.

This clonotype was observed a few times. The chain uses TRBV2 and TRBJ2-2; D not certain. This CDR3 contains 14 residues. Trimming removed 1 base at V and 5 bases at J, with 8 bases between. In germline, CDR1 is SNHLY, CDR2 FYNNEI. The CDR3 spells CASSEVGVTGELFF. CDR3 nucleotides: TGTGCCAGCAGTGAAGTAGGTGTAACCGGGGAGCTGTTTTTT.

This clonotype was seen at least ten times. The V gene is TRBV6-1, the J gene TRBJ1-1, with D uncertain. With 6 bases removed from V and 4 bases from J, the gap between germline ends came to 9 bases. The germline CDR1 and CDR2 sequences are MNHNS and SASEGT. The CDR3 totals 12 residues. CDR3 residues: CASSPDGTEAFF. CDR3 nucleotides: TGTGCCAGCAGCCCGGACGGCACTGAAGCTTTCTTT.

This clonotype came up many times. This chain joins TRBV28 and TRBJ1-6, with D maybe TRBD1 (6 bases). V was pared by 3 bases and J by 12 bases, with 15 bases between. The CDR3 is 14 amino acids. CDR1 and CDR2 (germline): MDHEN, SYDVKM. The CDR3 here is CASSFQGRGLPLHF. In DNA, the CDR3 is TGTGCCAGCAGTTTCCAGGGGAGGGGTTTACCCCTCCACTTT.

This clonotype was counted many times. The chain couples TRBV28 to TRBJ1-4; D is possibly TRBD1 (6 bases). Looked up from germline, CDR1 is MDHEN and CDR2 is SYDVKM. Trimming pared 5 bases from V and 8 bases from J, leaving 15 bases between. This CDR3 comprises 14 residues. The CDR3 sequence is CASSQGSDKEKLFF. Written as DNA, the CDR3 is TGTGCCAGCAGTCAGGGGTCAGATAAAGAAAAACTGTTTTTT.

This clonotype was recorded at least ten times. In DNA form, the CDR3 reads TGTGCCAGCAGCCGTAGACAGGGGGCGCCGAATGAGCAGTTCTTC. Translating gives CASSRRQGAPNEQFF. The chain is built from TRBV7-3 and TRBJ2-1; 10 bases match TRBD1. This CDR3 has 15 residues. CDR1 is SGHTA, CDR2 FQGTGA, per germline. V lost 5 bases to trimming and J lost 7 bases; unmatched junction nucleotides: 8.

This clonotype came up once. The J gene is TRBJ1-3, the V gene TRBV4-1; D is unclear. The CDR3 consists of 11 residues. Germline assignment: CDR1 MGHRA and CDR2 YSYEKL. Trimming left V 6 bases short and J 3 bases short, with 3 bases between. The DNA of the CDR3 is TGCGCCAGCAGGGTTGGAAACACCATATATTTT. This sequence encodes CASRVGNTIYF.

The table lists this clonotype with a few counts. The chain links TRBV19 to TRBJ1-2; D unclear. The V gene lost 4 bases and the J gene lost 4 bases, with 13 bases spanning the gap. The germline V gene has CDR1 LNHDA and CDR2 SQIVND (reference sequence). This CDR3 has 14 amino acids. The CDR3 loop is CASSTSQYVYGYTF. The CDR3 DNA follows: TGTGCCAGTAGTACCAGCCAATACGTCTATGGCTACACCTTC.

In its sample, this clonotype was seen many times. The J gene is TRBJ1-2, the V gene TRBV5-1; no definite D call. The V end lost 0 bases, the J end lost 3 bases, and 6 bases lay between the germline ends. The CDR3 contains 13 residues. CDR1 is SGHRS, CDR2 YFSETQ, per germline. CDR3 protein: CASSLDGDYGYTF. The CDR3 DNA reads TGCGCCAGCAGCTTGGACGGGGACTATGGCTACACCTTC.

This clonotype has only a few counts. One end of the junction fails to match germline, which may point to a read error. This chain joins TRBV20-1 and TRBJ1-5; D remains unclear. The CDR3 extends over 13 amino acids. Germline-derived CDR1 and CDR2 are DFQATT and SNEGSKA (reference sequence). The CDR3 is CSAREDGNQPQRF. In DNA, the CDR3 is TGCAGTGCTAGGGAGGACGGCAATCAGCCCCAGCGTTTT.

This clonotype was counted a few times. The chain recombines TRBV7-3 with TRBJ2-1; 7 positions agree with TRBD2. With 2 bases clipped from V and 6 bases from J, the junction kept 4 bases outside the gene matches. This CDR3 is built from 14 residues. Germline CDR1 is SGHTA and CDR2 is FQGTGA. The CDR3 DNA sequence: TGTGCCAGCAGCTTATCGGCTAGCGGCAATGAGCAGTTCTTC. Amino acid sequence: CASSLSASGNEQFF.

This clonotype was picked up many times. The rearrangement uses TRBV12-3 or TRBV12-4 and TRBJ2-5, with no clear D. V lost 4 bases, J lost 1 base, and 10 bases lay in between. The CDR3 is 14 residues long. CDR3 nucleotide sequence: TGTGCCAGCAGTTCCTCACACCCCCAAGAGACCCAGTACTTC. It yields the protein CASSSSHPQETQYF.

This clonotype was seen a few times. The chain uses TRBV27 and TRBJ2-1; D uncertain. The ends were cut back, 1 base at V and 0 bases at J, with 13 bases in the middle. Germline CDR1 reads MNHEY; CDR2 reads SMNVEV (reference sequence). The length of the CDR3 is 17 residues. The CDR3 sequence: CASSLFGRRSSYNEQFF. In nucleotides, the CDR3 is TGTGCCAGCAGTTTATTTGGGCGGAGAAGCTCCTACAATGAGCAGTTCTTC.